The rows below give T cell receptor beta chains drawn from one sample of a study of blood T cell repertoires in COVID-19. Libraries were prepared by immunoSEQ multiplex PCR; TCRdb keeps only in-frame clonotypes and omits some of them. The sample lists 450,000 to 500,000 clones, 80% to 90% occurring once. The material sequenced was peripheral blood. These receptors were obtained from a human donor in a cohort sampled during active COVID-19. CDR3s include the opening cysteine and the closing phenylalanine or tryptophan. The D gene is left open where the match is weak. Part of the rows lack a size; the others show once, few, many or a class for expanded clones.

>TRBV6-5|TRBJ1-4|TRBD1|once
CASGRQGYNEKLFF
TGTGCCAGCGGCCGACAGGGTTATAATGAAAAACTGTTTTTT
>TRBV7-2|TRBJ2-6|NA|once
CASSQEAGANVLTF
TGTGCCAGCAGCCAGGAGGCGGGGGCCAACGTCCTGACTTTC
>TRBV19|TRBJ2-5|NA|once
CASSEAIQETQYF
TGTGCCAGTAGTGAGGCGATCCAAGAGACCCAGTACTTC
>TRBV6-5|TRBJ1-1|NA|NA
CASSPGRAGGTEAFF
TGTGCCAGCAGCCCCGGCAGGGCGGGGGGAACTGAAGCTTTCTTT
>TRBV27|TRBJ2-3|TRBD1|NA
CASSSPGTGLGTDTQYF
TGTGCCAGCAGTTCCCCCGGGACAGGGTTGGGCACAGATACGCAGTATTTT
>TRBV19|TRBJ2-2|TRBD2|NA
CASSITSVGGTGELFF
TGTGCCAGTAGTATAACCTCCGTGGGAGGGACCGGGGAGCTGTTTTTT
>TRBV9|TRBJ2-1|NA|many
CASSVKLDSEQFF
TGTGCCAGCAGCGTAAAACTCGACAGCGAGCAGTTCTTC
>TRBV3-1/TRBV3-2|TRBJ1-2|NA|NA
CASSQDPQLNYGYTF
TGTGCCAGCAGCCAAGACCCCCAACTTAACTATGGCTACACCTTC
>TRBV28|TRBJ1-1|NA|NA
CALLRNTEAFF
TGTGCCCTTCTCAGGAACACTGAAGCTTTCTTT
>TRBV24-1|TRBJ1-1|NA|once
CATRLKRQADMNTEAFF
TGTGCCACCAGGTTGAAACGGCAGGCCGATATGAACACTGAAGCTTTCTTT
>TRBV12-5|TRBJ2-5|NA|once
CASGRIRGETQYF
TGTGCTAGTGGCCGTATACGCGGTGAGACCCAGTACTTC
>TRBV27|TRBJ1-2|TRBD1|NA
CASRFLSLTGGRNGYTF
TGTGCCAGTAGATTCCTCTCCCTGACAGGGGGCCGCAATGGCTACACCTTC
>TRBV7-3|TRBJ2-5|NA|few
CASSLIVGAETQYF
TGTGCCAGCAGCTTAATTGTAGGGGCGGAGACCCAGTACTTC
>TRBV10-2|TRBJ1-1|NA|NA
CASRTRGVDTEAFF
TGCGCCAGCAGGACCAGGGGAGTTGACACTGAAGCTTTCTTT
>TRBV5-4|TRBJ1-4|TRBD1|NA
CASSVDRATNEKLFF
TGTGCCAGCAGCGTGGACAGGGCGACTAATGAAAAACTGTTTTTT
>TRBV4-2|TRBJ1-6|NA|NA
CASTLAWRSDNSPLHF
TGTGCCAGCACTCTCGCCTGGCGCAGCGATAATTCACCCCTCCACTTT
>TRBV29-1|TRBJ2-7|NA|NA
CSGWWEEVQYF
TGCAGCGGGTGGTGGGAGGAAGTGCAGTACTTC
>TRBV5-1|TRBJ2-7|NA|NA
CASSLDLEQYF
TGCGCCAGCAGCTTGGACTTGGAGCAGTACTTC
>TRBV5-8|TRBJ2-7|NA|few
CASSLAMEGEQYF
TGTGCCAGCAGCTTGGCCATGGAGGGCGAGCAGTACTTC
>TRBV13|TRBJ2-1|TRBD2|NA
CASSSRTSYEQFF
TGTGCCAGCAGCTCCCGGACTAGTTATGAGCAGTTCTTC
>TRBV4-3|TRBJ1-1|NA|NA
CASRRVISGNTEAFF
TGCGCCAGCAGACGAGTGATATCAGGGAACACTGAAGCTTTCTTT
>TRBV11-2|TRBJ2-7|NA|once
CASSRDNTYEQYF
TGTGCCAGCAGCCGGGACAACACCTACGAGCAGTACTTC
>TRBV9|TRBJ1-1|TRBD1|NA
CASSVGTGTPTEAFF
TGTGCCAGCAGCGTAGGGACAGGGACCCCCACTGAAGCTTTCTTT
>TRBV6-1|TRBJ2-2|TRBD2|NA
CASSDPGRFGTSGYTGELFF
TGTGCCAGCAGTGACCCGGGACGTTTCGGGACTAGCGGATACACCGGGGAGCTGTTTTTT
>TRBV9|TRBJ2-3|NA|NA
CASSVRAGGSTDTQYF
TGTGCCAGCAGCGTGAGAGCGGGTGGATCCACAGATACGCAGTATTTT
>TRBV27|TRBJ1-2|NA|NA
CASSFGQSYGYTF
TGTGCCAGCAGTTTTGGACAGTCCTATGGCTACACCTTC
>TRBV30|TRBJ2-2|NA|NA
CAWPPQGTGELFF
TGTGCCTGGCCCCCCCAGGGTACCGGGGAGCTGTTTTTT
>TRBV7-2|TRBJ2-2|NA|few
CASGITRNGELFF
TGTGCCAGCGGAATTACTAGGAACGGGGAGCTGTTTTTT
>TRBV6-2/TRBV6-3|TRBJ1-2|TRBD1|NA
CASSQQGIGYTF
TGTGCCAGCAGTCAACAGGGGATTGGCTACACCTTC
>TRBV7-8|TRBJ1-2|TRBD1|NA
CASSLPRRGTGVRNDYGYTF
TGTGCCAGCAGCTTACCTCGTCGGGGGACAGGGGTTAGGAACGACTATGGCTACACCTTC
>TRBV6-5|TRBJ1-4|NA|NA
CASSPGLTEKLFF
TGTGCCAGCAGTCCGGGACTAACTGAAAAACTGTTTTTT
>TRBV4-3|TRBJ2-7|TRBD2|NA
CASSQARGSAAYSYEQYF
TGCGCCAGCAGCCAGGCGCGGGGGTCAGCGGCCTACTCCTACGAGCAGTACTTC
>TRBV2|TRBJ1-1|TRBD1|few
CASSELPDRDEAFF
TGTGCCAGCAGCGAGCTTCCTGACAGGGACGAAGCTTTCTTT
>TRBV18|TRBJ2-3|NA|NA
CASSPPVREADTQYF
TGTGCCAGCTCACCACCGGTCAGGGAGGCAGATACGCAGTATTTT
>TRBV10-2|TRBJ1-1|NA|NA
CASSVGLNTEAFF
TGCGCCAGCAGTGTCGGTCTGAACACTGAAGCTTTCTTT
>TRBV3-1/TRBV3-2|TRBJ2-2|TRBD1|once
CASRGQVNTGELFF
TGTGCCAGCAGGGGACAGGTAAACACCGGGGAGCTGTTTTTT
>TRBV5-1|TRBJ1-1|TRBD1|once
CASSTTGGLNTEAFF
TGCGCCAGCAGTACCACAGGGGGCTTGAACACTGAAGCTTTCTTT
>TRBV14|TRBJ1-1|TRBD1|NA
CASSQTRRTTGEDTEAFF
TGTGCCAGCAGCCAAACACGAAGAACGACAGGGGAGGACACTGAAGCTTTCTTT
>TRBV6-5|TRBJ2-7|NA|NA
CASSYQGPSREQYF
TGTGCCAGCAGTTACCAGGGGCCATCCCGGGAGCAGTACTTC